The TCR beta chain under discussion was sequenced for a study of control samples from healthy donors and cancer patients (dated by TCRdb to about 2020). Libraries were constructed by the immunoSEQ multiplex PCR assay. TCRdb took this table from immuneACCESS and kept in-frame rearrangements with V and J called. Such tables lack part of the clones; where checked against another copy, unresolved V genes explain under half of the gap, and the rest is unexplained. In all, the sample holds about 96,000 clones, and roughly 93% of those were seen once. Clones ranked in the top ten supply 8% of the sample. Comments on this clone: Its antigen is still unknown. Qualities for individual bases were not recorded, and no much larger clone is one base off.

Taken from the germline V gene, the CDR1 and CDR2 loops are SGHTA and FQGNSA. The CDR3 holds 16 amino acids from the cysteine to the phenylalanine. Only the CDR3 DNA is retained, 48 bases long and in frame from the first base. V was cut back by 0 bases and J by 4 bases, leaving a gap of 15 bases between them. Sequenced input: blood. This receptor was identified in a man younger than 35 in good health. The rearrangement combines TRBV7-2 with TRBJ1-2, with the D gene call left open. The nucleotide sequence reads TGTGCCAGCAGCTTAGCGTCTGGAAAACCTAGCTATGGCTACACCTTC. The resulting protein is CASSLASGKPSYGYTF.